This T cell receptor beta chain was sequenced for a study of human CD8 memory T cell subsets. The CDR3 length is 15 residues. Germline CDR1 reads MRHNA; CDR2 reads SNTAGT. Concerning this clonotype: Its antigen remains unidentified.

Regarding the study as a whole: Unlike effector memory cells, stem-like memory and precursor exhausted T cells displayed similarly high diversity. Higher diversity in stem-like memory T cells than in precursor exhausted T cells was suggested by Chao1 estimates.

Enriched by negative magnetic separation, total CD8+ T cells were obtained. RNA came from duplicate vials of approximately 150,000 sorted CD8+ T cells per subset. Making the TCR beta libraries relied on UMI-labeled 5' RACE. From its re-call of the 5' RACE reads, TCRdb lists each CDR3 protein once, without DNA. This listing includes under 5,000 distinct CDR3 sequences. The chain employs TRBV6-4 and TRBJ2-1; TCRdb picks TRBD2, but there is no DNA to check that call. The sample was CD8+ effector memory T cells (TEM) sorted from PBMCs. The subset is: effector memory CD8 T cells, CCR7- CD45RO+ CD95+. This TCR derives from a human donor in good health. The chain's CDR3 is CASSEAGGTYNEQFF.